This TCR beta chain was profiled in a study of beta chain features in type 1 diabetes. Study-wide results and limits: Type 1 diabetes patients had moderately but significantly shorter TCRB CDR3s in all four CD4+ subsets. Naive, central memory and Treg TCRB repertoires appeared more alike in patients than in healthy donors.

This clone was counted a few times. Its antigen is still unknown. The investigators reverse transcribed all of the isolated RNA, so they sequenced expressed TCRB transcripts. Generated by immunoSEQ multiplex PCR, the TCRdb table keeps only in-frame clones and is missing some. The sample lists 250,000 to 300,000 clones, roughly 25% occurring once. A single heparinised draw of roughly 120 mL on average was taken per donor. Naive, central memory, regulatory and stem cell-like memory cells within the CD4+ compartment were sorted using CD45RO/CCR7/CD25/CD127/CD95/CD27. Sorting produced populations that all topped 95% purity. Looked up from germline, CDR1 is KGHSH and CDR2 is LQKENI. This CDR3 is built from 12 residues. V lost 0 bases, J lost 10 bases, and 9 bases lay in between.

This receptor was taken from a woman aged 30 to 39 with type 1 diabetes. The chain has TRBV18 and TRBJ1-2; D is possibly TRBD1 (5 bases). Sequencing was performed on naive CD4+ T cells from blood. CDR3 bases: TGTGCCAGCTCACCACCGGACACCCTCTACACCTTC. Translating it yields CASSPPDTLYTF.